This is a list of T cell receptor beta chains from one sample in a study of T cell changes during pregnancy in multiple sclerosis. Method: immunoSEQ multiplex PCR; TCRdb's copy keeps in-frame clones and lacks some. The table records fewer than 50,000 clones, approximately 94% of them present only once. This material consisted of CD8+ T cells from peripheral blood mononuclear cells, taken in the third trimester of pregnancy. The receptors shown here come from a female donor with multiple sclerosis, enrolled in a pregnancy study. Each CDR3 is given without its conserved first and last residue.

cdr3_aa: ASSETLGSGETQY
j_call: TRBJ2-5
v_call: TRBV6-1

cdr3_aa: ASRRLAGNNEQF
j_call: TRBJ2-1
v_call: TRBV7-9

cdr3_aa: ASSEYRGLYNEQF
j_call: TRBJ2-1
v_call: TRBV6-1

cdr3_aa: ASSPGQDLSPYNYGYT
j_call: TRBJ1-2
v_call: TRBV18

cdr3_aa: ASRMTSGGPTDTQY
j_call: TRBJ2-3
v_call: TRBV13

cdr3_aa: ASSLTGTSGRAEAF
j_call: TRBJ1-1
v_call: TRBV7-9

cdr3_aa: ASRAEAGLAGDLEQF
j_call: TRBJ2-1
v_call: TRBV9

cdr3_aa: ASSPGTSGRLGADTQY
j_call: TRBJ2-3
v_call: TRBV28

cdr3_aa: ASSFSSNEQF
j_call: TRBJ2-1
v_call: TRBV27

cdr3_aa: ASSLTSGRLDTQY
j_call: TRBJ2-3
v_call: TRBV7-8